This T cell receptor (beta chain) was documented in a study of blood T cells in healthy people across ages. Primers used in a second PCR of roughly 7 to 12 cycles were a sample-barcoded 5' primer and a J-beta primer mix. TCRdb fed the 5' RACE reads into MiXCR, producing one record per CDR3 protein. The sample carries approximately 940,000 distinct CDR3 sequences, around 49% recorded once. The CDR3 sequence is 19 residues long. J was trimmed by 0 bases and V by 0 bases; bases with no gene match: 11. Germline V lookup: CDR1 DFQATT, CDR2 SNEGSKA (reference sequence). This clonotype was observed a handful of times.

Source material: blood. V and J are TRBV20-1 and TRBJ2-3, with 11 bases aligning to TRBD2. The origin of this receptor is a man between 25 and 39 years old in good health. The CDR3, as DNA: TGCAGTGCTAGAGATCTTCTAGCGGGGGGAATAAAGAGCACAGATACGCAGTATTTT. As protein: CSARDLLAGGIKSTDTQYF.